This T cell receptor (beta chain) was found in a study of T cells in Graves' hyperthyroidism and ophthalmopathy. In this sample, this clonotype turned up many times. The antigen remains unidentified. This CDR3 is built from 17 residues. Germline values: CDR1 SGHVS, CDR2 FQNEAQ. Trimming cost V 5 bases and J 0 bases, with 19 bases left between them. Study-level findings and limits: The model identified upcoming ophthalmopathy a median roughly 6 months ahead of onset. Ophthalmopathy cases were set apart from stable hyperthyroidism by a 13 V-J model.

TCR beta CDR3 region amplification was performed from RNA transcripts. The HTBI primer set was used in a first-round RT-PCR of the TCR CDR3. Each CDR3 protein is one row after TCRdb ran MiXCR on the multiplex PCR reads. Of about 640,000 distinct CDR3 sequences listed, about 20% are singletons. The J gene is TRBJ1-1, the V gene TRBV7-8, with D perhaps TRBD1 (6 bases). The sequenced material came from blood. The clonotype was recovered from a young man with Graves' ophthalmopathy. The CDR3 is CASSIIQGSNVNTEAFF. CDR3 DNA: TGTGCCAGCAGCATTATACAGGGCTCCAATGTGAACACTGAAGCTTTCTTT.